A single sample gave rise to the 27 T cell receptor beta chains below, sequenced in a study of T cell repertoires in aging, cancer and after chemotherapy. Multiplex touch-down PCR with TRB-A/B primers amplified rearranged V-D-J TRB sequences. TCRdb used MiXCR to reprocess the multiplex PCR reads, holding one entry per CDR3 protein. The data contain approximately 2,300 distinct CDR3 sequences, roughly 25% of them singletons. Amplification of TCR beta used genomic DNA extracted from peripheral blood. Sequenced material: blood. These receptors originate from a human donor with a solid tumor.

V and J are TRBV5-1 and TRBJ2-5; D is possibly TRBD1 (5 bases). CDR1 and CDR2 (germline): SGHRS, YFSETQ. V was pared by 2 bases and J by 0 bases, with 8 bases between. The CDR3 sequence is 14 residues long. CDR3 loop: CASSLTGDQETQYF. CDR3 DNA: TGCGCCAGCAGCTTAACAGGAGACCAAGAGACCCAGTACTTC. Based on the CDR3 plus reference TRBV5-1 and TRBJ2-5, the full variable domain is KAGVTQTPRYLIKTRGQQVTLSCSPISGHRSVSWYQQTPGQGLQFLFEYFSETQRNKGNFPGRFSGRQFSNSRSEMNVSTLELGDSALYLCASSLTGDQETQYFGPGTRLLVL.

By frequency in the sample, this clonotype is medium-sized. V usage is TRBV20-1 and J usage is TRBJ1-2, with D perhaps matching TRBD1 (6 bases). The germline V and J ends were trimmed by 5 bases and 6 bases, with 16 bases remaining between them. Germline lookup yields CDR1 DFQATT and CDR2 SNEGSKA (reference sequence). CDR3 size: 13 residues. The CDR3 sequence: CSAPFTGTDGYTF. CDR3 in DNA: TGCAGTGCTCCTTTCACAGGGACTGATGGCTACACCTTC.

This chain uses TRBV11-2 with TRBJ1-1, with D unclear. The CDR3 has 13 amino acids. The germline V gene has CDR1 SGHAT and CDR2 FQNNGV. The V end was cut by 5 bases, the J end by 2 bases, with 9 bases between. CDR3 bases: TGTGCCAGCAGCCGAGTGGTCAACACTGAAGCTTTCTTT. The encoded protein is CASSRVVNTEAFF.

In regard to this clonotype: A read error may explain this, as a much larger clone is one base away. Here the CDR3 DNA reads TGTGCCAACAGCCGGGACAAGAACTATGGCTACACCTTC. Encoded protein: CANSRDKNYGYTF. The J gene is TRBJ1-2, the V gene TRBV11-2, with a weak D call TRBD1 (6 bases). From germline, CDR1 is SGHAT and CDR2 FQNNGV. The CDR3 is 13 residues long.

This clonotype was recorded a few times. DNA of the CDR3: TGTGCCAGCAGCTCAGGACAGGGTTTCTCTGGGGCCAACGTCCTGACTTTC. It specifies CASSSGQGFSGANVLTF. The chain links TRBV7-2 to TRBJ2-6; 8 positions agree with TRBD1. Germline-derived CDR1 and CDR2 are SGHTA and FQGNSA. The CDR3 extends over 17 amino acids. V lost 4 bases and J lost 0; bases outside the gene matches: 5.

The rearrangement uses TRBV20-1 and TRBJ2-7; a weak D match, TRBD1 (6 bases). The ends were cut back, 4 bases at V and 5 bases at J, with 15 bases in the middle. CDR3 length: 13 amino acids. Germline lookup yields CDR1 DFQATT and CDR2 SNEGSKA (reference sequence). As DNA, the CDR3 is TGCAGTGCTACCCGACAGGCGGGCCACGAGCAGTACTTC. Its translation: CSATRQAGHEQYF.

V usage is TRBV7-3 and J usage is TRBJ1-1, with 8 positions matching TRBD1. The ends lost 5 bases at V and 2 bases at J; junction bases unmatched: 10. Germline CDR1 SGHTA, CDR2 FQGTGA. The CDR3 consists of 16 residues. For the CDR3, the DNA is TGTGCCAGCAGCCTATCTTCTACAGGGGGTAACACTGAAGCTTTCTTT. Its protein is CASSLSSTGGNTEAFF.

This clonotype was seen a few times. CDR3 protein: CSAKGGFEQYF. CDR3 nucleotide sequence: TGCAGTGCCAAAGGGGGGTTCGAGCAGTACTTC. The rearrangement joins TRBV20-1 to TRBJ2-7; D tentatively reads TRBD1 or TRBD2 (6 bases each). Germline V lookup: CDR1 DFQATT, CDR2 SNEGSKA (reference sequence). The V end lost 6 bases, the J end lost 6 bases, and 12 bases lay between the germline ends. This CDR3 region has 11 residues.

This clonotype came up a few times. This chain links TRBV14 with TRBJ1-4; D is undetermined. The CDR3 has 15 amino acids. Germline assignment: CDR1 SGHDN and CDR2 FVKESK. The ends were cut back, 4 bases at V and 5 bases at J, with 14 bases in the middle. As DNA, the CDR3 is TGTGCCAGCAGCCTTGGTCGGGGTGGGAATGAAAAACTGTTTTTT. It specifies CASSLGRGGNEKLFF.

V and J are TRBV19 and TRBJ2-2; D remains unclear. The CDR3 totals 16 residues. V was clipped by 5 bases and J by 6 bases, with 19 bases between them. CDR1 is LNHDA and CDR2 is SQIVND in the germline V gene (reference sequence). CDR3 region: CASSHWPLRKAGELFF. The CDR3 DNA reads TGTGCCAGTAGTCACTGGCCCTTAAGGAAAGCCGGGGAGCTGTTTTTT.

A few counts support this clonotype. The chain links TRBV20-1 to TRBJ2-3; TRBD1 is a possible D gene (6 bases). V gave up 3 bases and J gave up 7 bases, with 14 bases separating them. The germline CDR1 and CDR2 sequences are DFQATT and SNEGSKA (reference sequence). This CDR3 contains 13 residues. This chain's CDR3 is CSASHRVGNTQYF. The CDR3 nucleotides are TGCAGTGCTAGTCACAGGGTGGGAAATACGCAGTATTTT.

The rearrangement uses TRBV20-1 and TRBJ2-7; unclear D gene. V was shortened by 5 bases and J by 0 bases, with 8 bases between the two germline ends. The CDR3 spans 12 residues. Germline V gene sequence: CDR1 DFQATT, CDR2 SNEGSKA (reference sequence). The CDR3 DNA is TGCAGTGCTCAGACGAGCTCCTACGAGCAGTACTTC. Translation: CSAQTSSYEQYF.

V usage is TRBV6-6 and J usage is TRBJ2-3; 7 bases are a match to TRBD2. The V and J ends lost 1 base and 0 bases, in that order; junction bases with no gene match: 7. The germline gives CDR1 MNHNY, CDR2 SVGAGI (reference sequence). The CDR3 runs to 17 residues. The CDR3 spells CASSYWPSGASTDTQYF. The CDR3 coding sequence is TGTGCCAGCAGTTACTGGCCTAGCGGAGCTAGCACAGATACGCAGTATTTT.

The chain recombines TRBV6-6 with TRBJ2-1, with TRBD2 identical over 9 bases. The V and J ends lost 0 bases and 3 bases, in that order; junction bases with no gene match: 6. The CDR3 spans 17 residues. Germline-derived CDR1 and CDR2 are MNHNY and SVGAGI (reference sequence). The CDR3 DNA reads TGTGCCAGCAGTTACTCGGGGATAGCGGGAGTCTACAATGAGCAGTTCTTC. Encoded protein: CASSYSGIAGVYNEQFF.

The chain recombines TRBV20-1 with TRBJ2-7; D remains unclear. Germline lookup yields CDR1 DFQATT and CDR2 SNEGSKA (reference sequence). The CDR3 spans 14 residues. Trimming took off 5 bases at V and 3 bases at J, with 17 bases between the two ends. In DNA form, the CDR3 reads TGCAGTGCTGGAAACAGCAGACTCTTCTACGAGCAGTACTTC. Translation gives CSAGNSRLFYEQYF.

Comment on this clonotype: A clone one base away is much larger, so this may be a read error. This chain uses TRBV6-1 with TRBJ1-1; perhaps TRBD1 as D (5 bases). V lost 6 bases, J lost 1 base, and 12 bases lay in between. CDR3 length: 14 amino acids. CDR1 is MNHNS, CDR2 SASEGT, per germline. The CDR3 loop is CASRLAGTNTEAFF. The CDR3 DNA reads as TGTGCCAGCAGGCTGGCAGGGACGAACACTGAAGCTTTCTTT.

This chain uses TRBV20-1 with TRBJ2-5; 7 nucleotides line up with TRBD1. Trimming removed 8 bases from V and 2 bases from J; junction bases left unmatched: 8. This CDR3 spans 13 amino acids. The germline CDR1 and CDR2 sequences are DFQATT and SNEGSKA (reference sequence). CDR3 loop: CSSLRDRQETQYF. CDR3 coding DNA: TGCAGTTCGCTCCGGGACAGACAAGAGACCCAGTACTTC.

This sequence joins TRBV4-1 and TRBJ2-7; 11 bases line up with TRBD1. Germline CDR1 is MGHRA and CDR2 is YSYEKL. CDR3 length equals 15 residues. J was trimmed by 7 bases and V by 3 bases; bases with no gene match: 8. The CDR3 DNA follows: TGCGCCAGCAGCCAGGGTGGACAGGGGGCGCGGGAGCAGTACTTC. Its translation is CASSQGGQGAREQYF.

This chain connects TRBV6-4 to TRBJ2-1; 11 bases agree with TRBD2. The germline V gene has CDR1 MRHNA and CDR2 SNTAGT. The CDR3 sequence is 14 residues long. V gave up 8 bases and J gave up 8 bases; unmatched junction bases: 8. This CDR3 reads CASGPSGGRDEQFF. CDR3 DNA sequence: TGTGCCAGCGGGCCTAGCGGGGGGAGAGATGAGCAGTTCTTC.

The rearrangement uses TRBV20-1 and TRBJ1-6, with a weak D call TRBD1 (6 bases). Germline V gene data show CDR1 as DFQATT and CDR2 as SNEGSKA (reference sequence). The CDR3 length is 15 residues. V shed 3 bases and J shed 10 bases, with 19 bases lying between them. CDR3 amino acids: CSARVPGAHGSPLHF. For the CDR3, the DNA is TGCAGTGCTAGGGTACCGGGGGCTCATGGGTCACCCCTCCACTTT.

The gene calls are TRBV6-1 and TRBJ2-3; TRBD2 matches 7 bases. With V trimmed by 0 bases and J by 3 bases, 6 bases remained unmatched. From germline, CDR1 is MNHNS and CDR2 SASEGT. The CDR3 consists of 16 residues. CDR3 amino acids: CASSEAGGSGTDTQYF. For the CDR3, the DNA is TGTGCCAGCAGTGAAGCGGGGGGGAGCGGGACAGATACGCAGTATTTT.

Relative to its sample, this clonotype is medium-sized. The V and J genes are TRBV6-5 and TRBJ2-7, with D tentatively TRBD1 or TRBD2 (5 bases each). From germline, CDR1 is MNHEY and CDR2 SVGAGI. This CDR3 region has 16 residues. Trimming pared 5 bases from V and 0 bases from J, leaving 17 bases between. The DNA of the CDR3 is TGTGCCAGCAGTCTCACCGGGACCGAAAGCTCCTACGAGCAGTACTTC. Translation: CASSLTGTESSYEQYF.

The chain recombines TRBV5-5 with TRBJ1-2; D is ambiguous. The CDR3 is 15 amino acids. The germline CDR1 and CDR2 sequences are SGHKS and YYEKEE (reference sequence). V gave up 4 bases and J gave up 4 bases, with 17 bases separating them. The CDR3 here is CASSPRPISGYGYTF. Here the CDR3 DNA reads TGTGCCAGCAGCCCAAGGCCCATCTCGGGCTATGGCTACACCTTC. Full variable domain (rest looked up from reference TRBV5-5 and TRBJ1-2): DAGVTQSPTHLIKTRGQQVTLRCSPISGHKSVSWYQQVLGQGPQFIFQYYEKEERGRGNFPDRFSARQFPNYSSELNVNALLLGDSALYLCASSPRPISGYGYTFGSGTRLTVV.

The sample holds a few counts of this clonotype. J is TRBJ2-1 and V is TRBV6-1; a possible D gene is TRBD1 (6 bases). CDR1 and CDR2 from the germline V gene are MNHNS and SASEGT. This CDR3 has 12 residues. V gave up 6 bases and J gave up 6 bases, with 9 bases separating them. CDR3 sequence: CASRGAGNEQFF. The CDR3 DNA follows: TGTGCCAGCAGGGGGGCCGGCAATGAGCAGTTCTTC.

In nucleotides, the CDR3 is TGTGCCAGCAAGAACCGACAGAGTTCCTACGAGCAGTACTTC. Translating it yields CASKNRQSSYEQYF. The chain combines TRBV6-6 with TRBJ2-7, with D maybe TRBD1 (5 bases). This CDR3 has 14 residues. In germline, CDR1 is MNHNY, CDR2 SVGAGI (reference sequence). V lost 7 bases, J lost 1 base, and 14 bases lay in between.

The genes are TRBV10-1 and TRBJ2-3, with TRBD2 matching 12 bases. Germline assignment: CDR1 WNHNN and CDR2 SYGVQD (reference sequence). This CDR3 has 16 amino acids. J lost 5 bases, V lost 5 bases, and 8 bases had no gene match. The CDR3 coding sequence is TGCGCCAGCAGTAGTGCTAGCGGGGGGGCGGAAGATACGCAGTATTTT. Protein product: CASSSASGGAEDTQYF.

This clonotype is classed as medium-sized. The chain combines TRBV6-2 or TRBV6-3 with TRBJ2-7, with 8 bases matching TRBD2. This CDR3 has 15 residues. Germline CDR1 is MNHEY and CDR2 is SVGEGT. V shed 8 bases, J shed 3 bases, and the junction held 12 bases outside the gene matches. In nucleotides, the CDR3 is TGTGCCAGCCTCCAACCAGGACTAGCACACTACGAGCAGTACTTC. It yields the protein CASLQPGLAHYEQYF.